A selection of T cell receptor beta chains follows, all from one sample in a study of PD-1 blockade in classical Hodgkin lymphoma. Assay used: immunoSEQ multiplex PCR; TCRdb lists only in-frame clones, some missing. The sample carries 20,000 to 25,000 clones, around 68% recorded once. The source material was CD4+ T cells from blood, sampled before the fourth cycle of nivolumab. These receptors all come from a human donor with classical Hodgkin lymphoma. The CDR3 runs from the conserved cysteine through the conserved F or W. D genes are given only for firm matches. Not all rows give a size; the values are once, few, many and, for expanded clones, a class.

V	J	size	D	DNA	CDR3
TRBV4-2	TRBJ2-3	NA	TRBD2	TGTGCCAGCAGCCAAGAGATTAACGGCCTCGGACTAGCGGGGGGGCTGGGCACAGATACGCAGTATTTT	CASSQEINGLGLAGGLGTDTQYF
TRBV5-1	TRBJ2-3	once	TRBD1	TGCGCCAGCAGCTTGTTTTTTACAGGGGGCGAAGATACGCAGTATTTT	CASSLFFTGGEDTQYF
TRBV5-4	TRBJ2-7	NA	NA	TGTGCCAGCAGCTTGCGAATGGGGGGCGGGCAGACCTACGAGCAGTACTTC	CASSLRMGGGQTYEQYF
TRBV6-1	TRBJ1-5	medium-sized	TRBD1	TGTGCCAGCAGTGAGGCAGGGGGTCAGCCCCAGCATTTT	CASSEAGGQPQHF
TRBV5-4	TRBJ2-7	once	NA	TGTGCCAGCAGCTTGACTTTGGGCTCCTCAAGCTCCTACGAGCAGTACTTC	CASSLTLGSSSSYEQYF
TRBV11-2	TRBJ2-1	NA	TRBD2	TGTGCTGGGGCTAGCGGGGTTGACAATGAGCAGTTCTTC	CAGASGVDNEQFF
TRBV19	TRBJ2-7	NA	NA	TGTGCCAGTAGTATTAAATTCTTTTCAGGCCAGGGGCTTTTCTACGAGCAGTACTTC	CASSIKFFSGQGLFYEQYF
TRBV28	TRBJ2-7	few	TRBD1	TGTGCCAGCAGAGCTACCGGGACAGGGGGCGGGCGGTACTTC	CASRATGTGGGRYF
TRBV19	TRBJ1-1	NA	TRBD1	TGTGCCAGTAGTATCGGGACAGGGGAAGGCGAGGACACTGAAGCTTTCTTT	CASSIGTGEGEDTEAFF
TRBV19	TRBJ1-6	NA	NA	TGTGCCAGTACCGACAGTTATAATTCACCCCTCCACTTT	CASTDSYNSPLHF
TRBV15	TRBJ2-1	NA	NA	TGTGCCACCAGCCAGAGGACACAGAACAATGAGCAGTTCTTC	CATSQRTQNNEQFF
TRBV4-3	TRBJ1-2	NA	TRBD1	TGCGCCAGCAGCCAAGATATAGGACAGGGGTATGGCTACACCTTC	CASSQDIGQGYGYTF
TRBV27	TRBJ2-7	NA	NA	TGTGCCAGCAGTTTTCAGTTAGGCTCCTACGAGCAGTACTTC	CASSFQLGSYEQYF
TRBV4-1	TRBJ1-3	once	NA	TGCGCCAGCGCCCCCTTACCCAGGACCCACCCTACCTTCTCTGGAAACACCATATATTTT	CASAPLPRTHPTFSGNTIYF
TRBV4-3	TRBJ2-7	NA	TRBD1	TGCGCCAGCAGCCAAGGACAGGGGACCTCGGAGTACTTC	CASSQGQGTSEYF
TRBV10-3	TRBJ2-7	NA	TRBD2	TGTGCCACCCAACTGCGCGGGGGGACATACGAGCAGTACTTC	CATQLRGGTYEQYF
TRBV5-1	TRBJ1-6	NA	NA	TGCGCCAGCAGCTTACAGGGCGTGTCACCCCTCCACTTT	CASSLQGVSPLHF
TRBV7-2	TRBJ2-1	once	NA	TGTGCCAGCAGCGCGAACAGGGCCTCGGATGAGCAGTTCTTC	CASSANRASDEQFF
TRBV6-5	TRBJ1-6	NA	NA	TGTGCCAGCAGTTCGCTCTTCTCTATTAATTCACCCCTCCACTTT	CASSSLFSINSPLHF
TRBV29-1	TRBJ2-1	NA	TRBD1	TGCAGCGACGACAGGGGTTACAATGAGCAGTTCTTC	CSDDRGYNEQFF
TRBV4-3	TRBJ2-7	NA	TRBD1	TGCGCCAGCAGCCAAGATTTGCCAAGGGACAGGGGCTACGAGCAGTACTTC	CASSQDLPRDRGYEQYF
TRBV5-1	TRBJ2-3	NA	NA	TGCGCCAGCAGCTCTCTCAGCACAGATACGCAGTATTTT	CASSSLSTDTQYF
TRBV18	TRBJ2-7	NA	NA	TGTGCCAGCTCACCCAGGTTAAGAGGGGTCGAGCAGTACTTC	CASSPRLRGVEQYF
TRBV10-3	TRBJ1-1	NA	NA	TGTGCCATCAGTGTGGAGGGGGGCGGGAACACTGAAGCTTTCTTT	CAISVEGGGNTEAFF
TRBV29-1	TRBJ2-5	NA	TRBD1	TGCAGCGTTGAAGTGAGGGTGACAGGGCTGTACCAAGAGACCCAGTACTTC	CSVEVRVTGLYQETQYF
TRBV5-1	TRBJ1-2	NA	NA	TGCGCCAGCAGCTTGGAAGGCAGGGGTGGCTATGGCTACACCTTC	CASSLEGRGGYGYTF
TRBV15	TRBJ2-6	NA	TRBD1	TGTGCCACCAGCAGACCGGGACAGACCTCTGGGGCCAACGTCCTGACTTTC	CATSRPGQTSGANVLTF
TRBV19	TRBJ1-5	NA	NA	TGTGCCAGTAGTACCAGCGGCGGGTTTCATCAGCCCCAGCATTTT	CASSTSGGFHQPQHF
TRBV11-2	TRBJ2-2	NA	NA	TGTGCCAGCAGCTTATGGGGGAGTGCCGGGGAGCTGTTTTTT	CASSLWGSAGELFF
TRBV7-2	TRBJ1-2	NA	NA	TGTGCCAGCAGCTCCCGGGCAGGGGACTATGGCTACACCTTC	CASSSRAGDYGYTF
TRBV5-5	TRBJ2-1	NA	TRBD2	TGTGCCAGCAGCCCCCGGCCGGGACTAGCGGGTTACAATGAGCAGTTCTTC	CASSPRPGLAGYNEQFF
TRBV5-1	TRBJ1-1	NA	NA	TGCGCCAGCAGTATGGGGTTGGGGACTGAAGCTTTCTTT	CASSMGLGTEAFF
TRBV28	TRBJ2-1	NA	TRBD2	TGTGCCAGCAGTTCGCCGGGTGGGACTAGCTCCGATGAGCAGTTCTTC	CASSSPGGTSSDEQFF
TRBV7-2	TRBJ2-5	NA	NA	TGTGCCAGCAGCCCCCTCGGCGGGGCGGTGGAGACCCAGTACTTC	CASSPLGGAVETQYF
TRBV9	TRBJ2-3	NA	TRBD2	TGTGCCAGCAGCGTAGGTAGCGGGGGGCGCACAGATACGCAGTATTTT	CASSVGSGGRTDTQYF
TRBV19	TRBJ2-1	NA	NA	TGTGCCAGTAGCAATGCACTAGGGGGTGAGCAGTTCTTC	CASSNALGGEQFF
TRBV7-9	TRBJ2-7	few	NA	TGTGCCACGTCCCCCGAATACGAGCAGTACTTC	CATSPEYEQYF
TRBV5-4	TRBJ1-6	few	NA	TGTGCCAGCAGCTTGCGGACAGCCAATTCACCCCTCCACTTT	CASSLRTANSPLHF
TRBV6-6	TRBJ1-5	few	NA	TGTGCCAGCAGTTACTCAGATCAGCCCCAGCATTTT	CASSYSDQPQHF
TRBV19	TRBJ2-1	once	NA	TGTGCCAGTAACATGGGGATCAATGAGCAGTTCTTC	CASNMGINEQFF
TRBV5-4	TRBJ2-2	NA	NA	TGTGCCAGCAGCTCCCTCAACACCGGGGAGCTGTTTTTT	CASSSLNTGELFF
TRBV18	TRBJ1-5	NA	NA	TGTGCCAGCTCACCAGGACGGAACAATCAGCCCCAGCATTTT	CASSPGRNNQPQHF
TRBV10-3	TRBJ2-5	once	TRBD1	TGTGCCATCAGTAACCCCCCCCGGACAGGGGGCTCAGAGACCCAGTACTTC	CAISNPPRTGGSETQYF
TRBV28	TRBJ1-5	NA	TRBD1	TGTGCCAGCAGGTCTCCGGGACAGAATCAGCCCCAGCATTTT	CASRSPGQNQPQHF
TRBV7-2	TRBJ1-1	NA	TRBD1	TGTGCCAGCAGCCCCGGGGACAGGCAAGCTTTCTTT	CASSPGDRQAFF
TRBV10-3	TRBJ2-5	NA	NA	TGTGCCATCGGGAGAGAGACCCAGTACTTC	CAIGRETQYF
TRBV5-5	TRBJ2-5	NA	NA	TGTGCCAGCAGCGCGGCTGACAGCCCTCAAGAGACCCAGTACTTC	CASSAADSPQETQYF
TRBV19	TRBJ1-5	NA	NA	TGTGCCAGTAGTATGGGCAGGGCTAGCAATCAGCCCCAGCATTTT	CASSMGRASNQPQHF
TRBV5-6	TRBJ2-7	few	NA	TGTGCCAGCAGCTTTCTTGGCAGCTATTACGAGCAGTACTTC	CASSFLGSYYEQYF
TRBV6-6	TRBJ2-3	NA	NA	TGTGCCAGCAGTTACTCGGGCACAGATACGCAGTATTTT	CASSYSGTDTQYF
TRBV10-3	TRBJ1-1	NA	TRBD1	TGTGCCATCAGTGAGTCGGGACAGGGGGGCACTGAAGCTTTCTTT	CAISESGQGGTEAFF
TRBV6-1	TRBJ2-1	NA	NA	TGTGCCAGCAGTGAAGTGGGCTATGAGCAGTTCTTC	CASSEVGYEQFF
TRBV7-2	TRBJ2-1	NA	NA	TGTGCCAGCAGCTTATGGGCGGGGAGCTCCTACAATGAGCAGTTCTTC	CASSLWAGSSYNEQFF
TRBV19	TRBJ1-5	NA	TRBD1	TGTGCCAGTAGCCTACAGGGGGTGGCTCAGCCCCAGCATTTT	CASSLQGVAQPQHF
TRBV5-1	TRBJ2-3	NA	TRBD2	TGCGCCAGCAGCTTTGACCGACTAGCGGGGGCAGATACGCAGTATTTT	CASSFDRLAGADTQYF